These 22 T cell receptor beta chains came from one sample sequenced in a study of cytomegalovirus exposure and HLA in healthy donors. The primer mix had 60 Vbeta and 13 Jbeta primers. Assay: immunoSEQ multiplex PCR; the TCRdb copy retains only in-frame clones and omits some. The data hold 100,000 to 140,000 clones, with roughly 82% observed a single time. Material for sequencing was PBMCs. These TCRs come from a man aged 25-45 years in good health and CMV-seropositive.

V gene TRBV25-1 combines with J gene TRBJ1-3; tentative D call: TRBD1 (6 bases). Trimming left V 1 base short and J 3 bases short, with 10 bases between. The V gene's germline CDR1 is MGHDK and CDR2 SYGVNS. This CDR3 is built from 15 residues. This chain's CDR3 is CASSELGGDGNTIYF. The CDR3 DNA reads TGTGCCAGCAGTGAATTAGGGGGAGATGGAAACACCATATATTTT.

Concerning this clone itself: The same CDR3 can be traced to other DNA sequences in this sample. V is TRBV5-6 and J is TRBJ2-7, with D possibly TRBD1 on 6 matching bases. Per germline, CDR1 SGHDT and CDR2 YYEEEE. V was pared by 4 bases and J by 2 bases, with 10 bases between. The CDR3 runs to 13 residues. The CDR3 reads CASSPGHTYEQYF. The CDR3 nucleotides read TGTGCCAGCAGCCCGGGACATACCTACGAGCAGTACTTC.

The genes are TRBV5-4 and TRBJ2-1; TRBD1 aligns across 7 bases. Unmatched junction bases numbered 8, after V lost 1 base and J lost 7 bases. The CDR3 extends over 15 amino acids. CDR1 and CDR2 from the germline V gene are SGHNT and YYREEE (reference sequence). The CDR3 region is CASSLTRDRANEQFF. CDR3 bases: TGTGCCAGCAGCTTGACCCGGGACAGAGCTAATGAGCAGTTCTTC.

The chain has TRBV6-5 and TRBJ1-4; unclear D gene. The length of the CDR3 is 14 residues. Looked up from germline, CDR1 is MNHEY and CDR2 is SVGAGI. V was cut by 5 bases and J by 0 bases, with 7 bases left in between. The CDR3 DNA sequence: TGTGCCAGCAGTAGGGAGACAACTAATGAAAAACTGTTTTTT. This codes for CASSRETTNEKLFF.

The genes are TRBV6-5 and TRBJ1-2; possibly TRBD1 for D (6 bases). V was pared by 4 bases and J by 5 bases, with 17 bases between. The germline V gene has CDR1 MNHEY and CDR2 SVGAGI. This CDR3 contains 15 residues. The CDR3 DNA reads TGTGCCAGCAGTTCTTTGGGGGGGCAGGGGTATGGCTACACCTTC. Protein sequence: CASSSLGGQGYGYTF.

The rearrangement joins TRBV5-4 to TRBJ1-2, with a tentative D call TRBD1 (6 bases). Germline lookup yields CDR1 SGHNT and CDR2 YYREEE (reference sequence). V lost 2 bases and J lost 2, with 13 bases in between. This CDR3 comprises 15 residues. CDR3 DNA sequence: TGTGCCAGCAGCTTCCGGGACAACCTCAACTATGGCTACACCTTC. Translating gives CASSFRDNLNYGYTF.

This clone occurred a few times. At one boundary the junction diverges from the germline segment, which might be a read error. J is TRBJ2-7 and V is TRBV7-9, with D possibly TRBD1 on 6 matching bases. Germline values: CDR1 SEHNR, CDR2 FQNEAQ (reference sequence). The CDR3 extends over 15 amino acids. The DNA of the CDR3 is TGTTCCAGCAGCTCGGCACAGGGTAGGGGTTACGAGCAGTACTTC. This encodes CSSSSAQGRGYEQYF.

The chain is built from TRBV7-2 and TRBJ2-3; 11 nucleotides line up with TRBD2. Germline CDR1 SGHTA, CDR2 FQGNSA. The CDR3 runs 15 residues. The J segment lost 3 bases and the V segment lost 3 bases, leaving 2 bases of the junction unmatched. The CDR3 is CASSFWTSGTDTQYF. The CDR3 region has the DNA TGTGCCAGCAGCTTTTGGACTAGCGGGACAGATACGCAGTATTTT.

V gene TRBV7-6 combines with J gene TRBJ2-1; 9 nucleotides line up with TRBD1. The length of the CDR3 is 15 residues. CDR1 is SGHVS, CDR2 FNYEAQ, per germline. The J segment lost 5 bases and the V segment lost 5 bases, leaving 7 bases of the junction unmatched. The CDR3 loop reads CASSAHRGRDNEQFF. The CDR3 DNA reads TGTGCCAGCAGCGCCCACAGGGGGCGCGACAATGAGCAGTTCTTC.

This chain uses TRBV27 with TRBJ2-1, with a possible D match to TRBD2 (5 bases). Germline V gene sequence: CDR1 MNHEY, CDR2 SMNVEV (reference sequence). The V gene lost 7 bases and the J gene lost 0 bases, with 13 bases spanning the gap. The CDR3 length is 15 residues. The CDR3 DNA reads as TGTGCCAGCACTCTGTCGGGGAGCTCCTACAATGAGCAGTTCTTC. Encoded protein: CASTLSGSSYNEQFF.

V gene TRBV10-2 combines with J gene TRBJ2-1; D ambiguous. V lost 4 bases and J lost 9, with 7 bases in between. The CDR3 is 11 amino acids. In germline, CDR1 is WSHSY, CDR2 SAAADI. The CDR3 DNA reads as TGCGCCAGCAGTGGTGAGGCTGAGCAGTTCTTC. It specifies CASSGEAEQFF.

This clone was recorded a few times. J is TRBJ1-6 and V is TRBV7-9, with D perhaps matching TRBD1 (6 bases). The length of the CDR3 is 14 residues. Germline assignment: CDR1 SEHNR and CDR2 FQNEAQ (reference sequence). Deletions cut 7 bases from V and 7 bases from J, with 14 bases between. The DNA for the CDR3 is TGTGCCAGCACCATAACAACAGGGAATTCACCCCTCCACTTT. The encoded protein is CASTITTGNSPLHF.

This rearrangement joins TRBV27 to TRBJ1-1; 7 positions agree with TRBD1. The ends lost 6 bases at V and 1 base at J; junction bases unmatched: 5. The CDR3 runs 14 residues. The V gene's germline CDR1 is MNHEY and CDR2 SMNVEV (reference sequence). Here the CDR3 reads CASRERGQNTEAFF. The DNA of the CDR3 is TGTGCCAGCAGGGAAAGGGGGCAGAACACTGAAGCTTTCTTT.

The chain carries TRBV5-1 and TRBJ1-1; 7 bases are a match to TRBD1. CDR1 is SGHRS and CDR2 is YFSETQ in the germline V gene. The CDR3 runs 16 residues. The J segment lost 3 bases and the V segment lost 3 bases, leaving 11 bases of the junction unmatched. The CDR3 loop reads CASSSRTGRRDTEAFF. The CDR3 DNA sequence: TGCGCCAGCAGCTCGAGGACAGGCCGGCGGGACACTGAAGCTTTCTTT.

The V gene is TRBV29-1, the J gene TRBJ1-2; D remains unclear. Germline assignment: CDR1 SQVTM and CDR2 ANQGSEA. Trimming removed 4 bases at V and 4 bases at J, with 10 bases between. This CDR3 is built from 12 residues. CDR3 sequence (DNA): TGCAGCGTTGGAAGGAGCACCTATGGCTACACCTTC. Protein: CSVGRSTYGYTF.

About this clone itself: The final CDR3 position lacks the conserved phenylalanine or tryptophan, pointing to a likely read error. CDR3 DNA sequence: TGTGCCAGCAGCCAAGATGATTGGGGGGAAGGGAATGGCTACACCCTC. It is translated as CASSQDDWGEGNGYTL. The V gene is TRBV14, the J gene TRBJ1-2; TRBD1 is a possible D gene (5 bases). The CDR3 contains 16 residues. The V end was cut by 0 bases, the J end by 6 bases, with 17 bases between. Looked up from germline, CDR1 is SGHDN and CDR2 is FVKESK.

The chain employs TRBV5-1 and TRBJ2-7; D unclear. The CDR3 consists of 12 residues. In germline, CDR1 is SGHRS, CDR2 YFSETQ. V lost 1 base and J 4 bases, leaving 6 bases between the germline ends. CDR3 residues: CASSLFSYEQYF. Written as DNA, the CDR3 is TGCGCCAGCAGCTTGTTCTCTTACGAGCAGTACTTC.

The V call is TRBV5-1, the J call TRBJ1-1; the match to TRBD1 covers 7 bases. The CDR3 has 14 residues. The J segment lost 5 bases and the V segment lost 4 bases, leaving 8 bases of the junction unmatched. In germline, CDR1 is SGHRS, CDR2 YFSETQ. The CDR3 DNA follows: TGCGCCAGCAGCACCAGGGGGATCGGAACTGAAGCTTTCTTT. Translated, it gives CASSTRGIGTEAFF.

The genes are TRBV4-2 and TRBJ1-1; 9 nucleotides agree with TRBD1. The CDR3 is made up of 15 amino acids. V shed 6 bases and J 4 bases; nucleotides not matched to a gene: 9. The germline V gene has CDR1 LGHNA and CDR2 YNFKEQ. The CDR3 nucleotides read TGTGCCAGCAGGGCGACTCCGGGACAGGGCACTGAAGCTTTCTTT. This encodes CASRATPGQGTEAFF.

This clone has only one observation. The chain is built from TRBV27 and TRBJ1-2, with unresolved D. CDR1 and CDR2 (germline): MNHEY, SMNVEV (reference sequence). V gave up 0 bases and J gave up 4 bases, with 9 bases separating them. The CDR3 totals 14 residues. For the CDR3, the DNA is TGTGCCAGCAGTTTATCGCCGCCTAGCTATGGCTACACCTTC. Protein product: CASSLSPPSYGYTF.

The chain recombines TRBV6-5 with TRBJ1-1; 8 bases match TRBD1. The germline gives CDR1 MNHEY, CDR2 SVGAGI. V lost 2 bases and J lost 1; bases outside the gene matches: 0. CDR3 length equals 14 residues. The CDR3 is CASSYDRGNTEAFF. CDR3 in DNA: TGTGCCAGCAGTTACGACAGGGGGAACACTGAAGCTTTCTTT.

The CDR3 DNA reads TGTGCCAGCCGTGAGGGGGACGGCTACACCTTC. Protein product: CASREGDGYTF. This chain connects TRBV6-5 to TRBJ1-2, with TRBD1 as a possible D gene (6 bases). Germline V gene lookup returns CDR1 MNHEY and CDR2 SVGAGI. The CDR3 is made up of 11 amino acids. V shed 8 bases and J shed 8 bases, with 12 bases lying between them.